The clone carrying this TCR beta chain turned up a few times. Its antigen is not identified. These data are taken from a study of early T cells in non-severe SARS-CoV-2 infection. The overall study: Sequencing used unsorted whole-blood bulk RNA, so chains lack pairing.

V gave up 6 bases and J gave up 5 bases; unmatched junction bases: 4. Looked up from germline, CDR1 is SNHLY and CDR2 is FYNNEI. This CDR3 contains 13 residues. Tagging with unique molecular identifiers was applied to individual cDNA molecules. TCRdb reprocessed the 5' RACE reads via MiXCR and lists one record per CDR3 protein. Among around 55,000 distinct CDR3 sequences, approximately 12% were seen once, and the ten largest hold approximately 1.3%. Findings and limits, study-wide: The study's VDJdb matching favored anti-spike CD8 responses and missed private and CD4 specificities.

The receptor was isolated from an adult who was a healthcare worker with PCR-confirmed SARS-CoV-2 infection or an uninfected control (not recorded which). The sequencing input was whole blood. The rearrangement uses TRBV2 and TRBJ2-5, with 9 bases lining up with TRBD1. In DNA form, the CDR3 reads TGTGCCAGCAGCCGCGGACAGGGGGAGACCCAGTACTTC. Its translation is CASSRGQGETQYF.